This T cell receptor beta chain stems from a study of T cells in Graves' hyperthyroidism and ophthalmopathy. At the level of the study: Peripheral blood draws took place at initial diagnosis, ahead of any treatment.

Uncontrolled infection, other autoimmune disease, pregnancy and lactation each barred patients from inclusion. Used for diagnoses were clinical symptoms, serum thyroxine and TRAb, thyroid ultrasound and orbital computed tomography. This CDR3 spans 15 amino acids. Germline CDR1 and CDR2: LGHDT and YNNKEL (reference sequence). After removal of 1 base from V and 12 bases from J, the junction contained 7 bases not matched to a gene. RNA transcripts were the template for amplifying TCR beta CDR3 regions. TCR CDR3 regions were first amplified by RT-PCR with HTBI primers. Each CDR3 protein gets one entry after TCRdb re-called the multiplex PCR reads with MiXCR. This sample has around 380,000 distinct CDR3 sequences, with roughly 12% found just once.

V is TRBV3-1 and J is TRBJ2-1; 12 nucleotides align to TRBD2. This clonotype was obtained from a man younger than 40 with Graves' hyperthyroidism that later progressed to Graves' ophthalmopathy. What was sequenced was blood. CDR3 coding DNA: TGTGCCAGCAGCCAAGGATCTAGCGGGGGGGCAGGGCAGTTCTTC. It is translated as CASSQGSSGGAGQFF.